This T cell receptor (beta chain) was retrieved from a study of T cells after yellow fever vaccination. Study at large: The fractions with low cell numbers were processed using SMART-Seq v4 Ultra Low Input. Study-wide points: The study noted that FACS-sorted repertoires could contain abundant clonotypes contaminating from the bulk population. Reappearance after the booster was observed for most primary-vaccination clones (roughly 97% CD4, around 90% CD8).

This clonotype was observed many times. Its target is not known. Trimming removed 0 bases from V and 5 bases from J, with 8 bases in between. In germline, CDR1 is SGHRS, CDR2 YFSETQ. The CDR3 runs 13 residues. A universal primer site and UMIs were added as TCR cDNA was made by 5'RACE template switching. Via MiXCR, TCRdb re-called the 5' RACE reads, giving one row per CDR3 protein. Among 500,000 to 650,000 distinct CDR3 sequences listed, 9% to 15% were seen once. The V call is TRBV5-1, the J call TRBJ2-5; tentative D call: TRBD2 (5 bases). The sample was PBMCs, taken on the day of the yellow fever booster vaccination. The clonotype originates from a man aged 30 to 45 who received the YFV17D yellow fever vaccine. CDR3 in DNA: TGCGCCAGCAGCTTGGGAGGGTACGAGACCCAGTACTTC. As protein: CASSLGGYETQYF.